Presented here are 5 T cell receptor beta chains from one specimen sequenced in a study of blood T cell repertoires in COVID-19. This table comes from immunoSEQ multiplex PCR, and its TCRdb copy is limited to in-frame clones, with some not included. Among 150,000 to 200,000 clones listed, 81% were seen once. The specimen was peripheral blood. The source is a man between 60 and 70 years old with active or convalescent COVID-19.

The gene calls are TRBV5-6 and TRBJ1-1; no clear D. Germline CDR1 is SGHDT and CDR2 is YYEEEE. The ends were cut back, 2 bases at V and 4 bases at J, with 24 bases in the middle. The CDR3 contains 18 residues. As DNA, the CDR3 is TGTGCCAGCAGCTTCTGGACTCGGTTAACGCACGGCGGCACTGAAGCTTTCTTT. It yields the protein CASSFWTRLTHGGTEAFF.

The count of this clone is one. CDR3 sequence reads: CASSPILASGYEQYF. CDR3 DNA sequence: TGTGCCAGCAGTCCCATCCTAGCATCTGGCTACGAGCAGTACTTC. The rearrangement joins TRBV27 to TRBJ2-7; possible D gene TRBD2, 5 bases. V shed 5 bases and J shed 3 bases, with 17 bases lying between them. The CDR3 has 15 amino acids. Germline CDR1 MNHEY, CDR2 SMNVEV (reference sequence).

This rearrangement joins TRBV12-3 or TRBV12-4 to TRBJ1-2, with TRBD1 matching 7 bases. The CDR3 covers 12 residues. V lost 3 bases and J lost 7; bases outside the gene matches: 2. DNA of the CDR3: TGTGCCAGCAGTTTCAGGGGGGCTGGCTACACCTTC. This sequence encodes CASSFRGAGYTF.

The V gene is TRBV9, the J gene TRBJ2-2; 13 bases are a match to TRBD2. The CDR3 extends over 17 amino acids. V trimming: 0 bases; J trimming: 5 bases; junction bases outside the gene matches: 4. The germline gives CDR1 SGDLS, CDR2 YYNGEE. The CDR3 loop is CASSVGLAGGATGELFF. In DNA form, the CDR3 reads TGTGCCAGCAGCGTAGGACTAGCGGGGGGCGCTACCGGGGAGCTGTTTTTT.

This clone was recorded a few times. DNA of the CDR3: TGTGCCAGCAGCTTAGCAGGGGGTAATTCACCCCTCCACTTT. Protein: CASSLAGGNSPLHF. V usage is TRBV7-9 and J usage is TRBJ1-6; D is perhaps TRBD1 (6 bases). Germline CDR1 and CDR2: SEHNR and FQNEAQ (reference sequence). With 0 bases removed from V and 6 bases from J, the gap between germline ends came to 6 bases. This CDR3 has 14 residues.